This T cell receptor (beta chain) was retrieved from a study of CD8 T cells in Susac syndrome. The study, taken as a whole, reports: It was acknowledged in the study that its TCR sequencing and HLA analysis involved a relatively small number of individuals.

The CDR3 has 16 amino acids. J was trimmed by 5 bases and V by 5 bases; bases with no gene match: 10. The V gene's germline CDR1 is SSHAT and CDR2 FNYEAQ (reference sequence). The authors sequenced TCR beta from blood CD8+ and CD4+ T cells. The authors negatively isolated CD8+ and CD4+ T cells and FACS-enriched TEMRA cells. Random hexamers were used to reverse transcribe about 0.5 to 1 ug of RNA. The authors amplified TCR beta CDR3 across 54 Vbeta and 13 Jbeta using immunoSEQ multiplex PCR. TCRdb re-called the immunoSEQ multiplex PCR reads through MiXCR, storing one row per CDR3 protein. The table has approximately 130,000 distinct CDR3 sequences, about 90% seen once. Remarks on this clonotype: The antigen remains unidentified.

The chain links TRBV7-7 to TRBJ2-5; TRBD1 matches 11 bases. The clonotype comes from a human donor with multiple sclerosis. The sample was CD8+ T cells from PBMCs. The CDR3 loop is CASSEDRGRLWETQYF. The CDR3 nucleotides are TGTGCCAGCAGCGAGGACAGGGGGCGATTATGGGAGACCCAGTACTTC.